These T cell receptor beta chains were read from a single sample in a study of shared clonotypes between healthy human individuals. This table comes from immunoSEQ multiplex PCR, and its TCRdb copy is limited to in-frame clones, with some not included. The sample has about 2.2 million clones; 80% to 95% are singletons. What was sequenced was naive CD8+ T cells from PBMCs. The receptor set was obtained from a young man in good health. Some clones in this sample may be carry-over from other donors' samples. Each CDR3 is given with its conserved first and last residue. The D gene is left open where the match is weak. Clone size, where shown, is once, few, many, or a class for clones that have expanded.

- - TRBJ2-7 TRBV28 TGTGCCAGCAGTTTATCGCTAGCCCACTACGAGCAGTACTTC CASSLSLAHYEQYF
- TRBD1 TRBJ1-2 TRBV19 TGTGCCAGTAGTATGGGACAGGAGAGGTGGACGGGCTATGGCTACACCTTC CASSMGQERWTGYGYTF
- - TRBJ1-1 TRBV18 TGTGCCAGCTCACCCCCGGGACTCCAGTCCACTGAAGCTTTCTTT CASSPPGLQSTEAFF
- - TRBJ1-2 TRBV19 TGTGCCAGTAGTTTATGGGGAATCGGCTACACCTTC CASSLWGIGYTF
- TRBD2 TRBJ2-1 TRBV6-5 TGTGCCACCAAAATTAGCGGGTCCTACAATGAGCAGTTCTTC CATKISGSYNEQFF
- - TRBJ2-1 TRBV9 TGTGCCAGCAGCTCGGACTCCCTCAATGAGCAGTTCTTC CASSSDSLNEQFF
- - TRBJ2-5 TRBV7-2 TGTGCCAGCAGCTTATATAGGGGGAGAGGGGAGACCCAGTACTTC CASSLYRGRGETQYF
- - TRBJ1-4 TRBV28 TGTGCCAGCAGTTTATCCCGCGGTCAGAGGACTGAAAAACTGTTTTTT CASSLSRGQRTEKLFF
- TRBD1 TRBJ1-2 TRBV6-1 TGTGCCAGCAGTGAAGCTCGGACAGGGGGGGATGGCTACACCTTC CASSEARTGGDGYTF
- - TRBJ2-2 TRBV4-1 TGCGCCAGCAGCCCCATTGTCGGGGAGCTGTTTTTT CASSPIVGELFF
- - TRBJ1-5 TRBV2 TGTGCCAGCAGACAAGCTGGGGCCGGGGGCAGCCAGCCCCAGCATTTT CASRQAGAGGSQPQHF
- TRBD1 TRBJ2-3 TRBV5-1 TGCGCCAGCAGCTTGGCCGGGATCCGCCGGGACAGAACAGATACGCAGTATTTT CASSLAGIRRDRTDTQYF
- - TRBJ2-2 TRBV6-5 TGTGCCAGCAGTTACGGTCGGGGTAACACCGGGGAGCTGTTTTTT CASSYGRGNTGELFF
- TRBD1 TRBJ2-7 TRBV11-3 TGTGCCAGCAGCTCCGGGACAGACTACGAGCAGTACTTC CASSSGTDYEQYF
- - TRBJ2-4 TRBV11-2 TGTGCCAGCAGCTTAGGGGGAGCAGTCAACATTCAGTACTTC CASSLGGAVNIQYF
- TRBD2 TRBJ2-2 TRBV11-2 TGTGCCAGCAGCTTGGGAGCGGGAGCTAACACCGGGGAGCTGTTTTTT CASSLGAGANTGELFF
- - TRBJ2-1 TRBV4-3 TGCGCCAGCAGCCACCAGGGAAGCTCCTACAATGAGCAGTTCTTC CASSHQGSSYNEQFF
- - TRBJ2-1 TRBV9 TGTGCCAGCAGCGTAGAGGGAGGTAGGTCCTACAATGAGCAGTTCTTC CASSVEGGRSYNEQFF
- - TRBJ2-7 TRBV4-1 TGCGCCAGCAGCCTCAGGGGAAACTACGAGCAGTACTTC CASSLRGNYEQYF
- - TRBJ2-1 TRBV9 TGTGCCAGCAGCGGAGCAACCAATGAGCAGTTCTTC CASSGATNEQFF
- - TRBJ2-7 TRBV27 TGTGCCAGCAGTCCCACAGGGTCCTACGAGCAGTACTTC CASSPTGSYEQYF
once - TRBJ2-1 TRBV7-2 TGTGCCAGCAGCTTAGGGCGGAGCGCCTACAATGAGCAGTTCTTC CASSLGRSAYNEQFF
- TRBD1 TRBJ2-7 TRBV5-8 TGTGCCAGCAGCGCCGGGACAGGGATAAGCTTCTACGAGCAGTACTTC CASSAGTGISFYEQYF
- TRBD1 TRBJ1-5 TRBV9 TGTGCCAGCAGCTCCCGACAGGGGGGGTTTAGCAATCAGCCCCAGCATTTT CASSSRQGGFSNQPQHF